This record covers a single T cell receptor beta chain. The sample is drawn from a study of radiation and T cells in renal cell carcinoma. This CDR3 is built from 18 residues. The V and J ends lost 6 bases and 0 bases, in that order; junction bases with no gene match: 15. Germline V lookup: CDR1 SGHVS, CDR2 FQNEAQ. Time point of the sample: baseline pretreatment blood. As for treatment: 15 Gy SBRT to primary tumor, nephrectomy 4 weeks later. Using immunoSEQ multiplex PCR, the repertoire was profiled, and TCRdb retains in-frame clones only, with some absent. The data contain roughly 120,000 clones, 80% to 85% of them singletons.

The chain recombines TRBV7-8 with TRBJ2-7, with TRBD1 matching 9 bases. The sequence was obtained from a woman aged 55-75 years with renal cell carcinoma. The source was blood, collected from a patient whose treatment included radiotherapy and nephrectomy. CDR3 region: CASSKRLRTGASSYEQYF. In nucleotides, the CDR3 is TGTGCCAGCAGTAAAAGATTGAGGACAGGGGCTAGCTCCTACGAGCAGTACTTC.